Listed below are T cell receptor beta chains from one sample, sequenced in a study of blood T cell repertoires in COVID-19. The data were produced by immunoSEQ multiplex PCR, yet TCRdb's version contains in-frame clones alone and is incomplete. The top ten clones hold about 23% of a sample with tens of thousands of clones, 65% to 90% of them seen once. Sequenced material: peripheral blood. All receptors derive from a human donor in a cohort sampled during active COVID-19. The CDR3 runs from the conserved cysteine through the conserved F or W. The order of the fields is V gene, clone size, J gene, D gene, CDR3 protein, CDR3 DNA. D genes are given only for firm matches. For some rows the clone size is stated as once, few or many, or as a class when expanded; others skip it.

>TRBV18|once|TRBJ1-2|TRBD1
CASSHPPTGVYGYTF
TGTGCCAGCTCTCATCCACCGACAGGGGTCTATGGCTACACCTTC
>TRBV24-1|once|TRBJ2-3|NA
CATSDATESSTDTQYF
TGTGCCACCAGTGACGCGACAGAGTCTAGCACAGATACGCAGTATTTT
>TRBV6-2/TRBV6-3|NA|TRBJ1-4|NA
CASSPWGGATNEKLFF
TGTGCCAGCAGCCCTTGGGGAGGGGCAACTAATGAAAAACTGTTTTTT
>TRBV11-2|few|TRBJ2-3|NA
CASSPFLNRPPTDTQYF
TGTGCCAGCAGCCCATTTCTGAACAGGCCTCCGACCGATACGCAGTATTTT
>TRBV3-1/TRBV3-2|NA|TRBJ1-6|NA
CASRRAWTADSPLHF
TGTGCCAGCAGGAGGGCATGGACAGCTGATTCACCCCTCCACTTT
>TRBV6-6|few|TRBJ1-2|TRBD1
CASPGQGGSGYTF
TGTGCCAGCCCCGGACAGGGGGGTTCTGGCTACACCTTC
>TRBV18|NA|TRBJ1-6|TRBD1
CASSLRQGASYNSPLHF
TGTGCCAGCTCACTCCGCCAGGGGGCCTCCTATAATTCACCCCTCCACTTT
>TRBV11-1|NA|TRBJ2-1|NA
CASSLRRYDNEQFF
TGTGCCAGCAGCTTAAGGAGGTATGACAATGAGCAGTTCTTC
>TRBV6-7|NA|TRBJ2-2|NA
CARQVGNTGELFF
TGTGCGAGACAGGTGGGGAACACCGGGGAGCTGTTTTTT
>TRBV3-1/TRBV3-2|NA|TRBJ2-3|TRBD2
CASSRGTSGFRTDTQYF
TGTGCCAGCAGCCGCGGGACTAGCGGGTTCCGCACAGATACGCAGTATTTT
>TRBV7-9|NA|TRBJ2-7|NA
CASSGEGGERTYEQYF
TGTGCCAGCAGCGGCGAAGGGGGGGAACGCACCTACGAGCAGTACTTC
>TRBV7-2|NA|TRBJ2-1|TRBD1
CASSLQTGYRGEQFF
TGTGCCAGCAGCTTACAGACAGGGTACAGGGGGGAGCAGTTCTTC
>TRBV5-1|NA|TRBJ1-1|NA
CASSYRLQGNTEAFF
TGCGCCAGCAGCTATAGACTACAGGGGAACACTGAAGCTTTCTTT
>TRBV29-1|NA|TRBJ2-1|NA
CSVEDLSGVNEQFF
TGCAGCGTTGAAGATCTCTCGGGGGTAAATGAGCAGTTCTTC
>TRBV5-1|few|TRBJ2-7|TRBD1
CASSTGQGFLEQYF
TGCGCCAGCAGCACGGGACAGGGGTTTCTCGAGCAGTACTTC
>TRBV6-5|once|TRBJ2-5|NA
CASSYSNGAGETQYF
TGTGCCAGCAGTTACTCGAACGGGGCGGGGGAGACCCAGTACTTC
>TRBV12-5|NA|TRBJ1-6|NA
CASGRVAGTPLHF
TGTGCTAGTGGCCGAGTAGCGGGAACTCCCCTCCACTTT
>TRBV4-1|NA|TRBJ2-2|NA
CASSPPGQNTGELFF
TGCGCCAGCAGCCCCCCAGGGCAGAACACCGGGGAGCTGTTTTTT
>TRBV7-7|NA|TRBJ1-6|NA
CASSLDAGSPLHF
TGTGCCAGCAGCTTAGATGCGGGCTCACCCCTCCACTTT
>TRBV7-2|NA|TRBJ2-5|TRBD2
CASSFGRLADVQETQYF
TGTGCCAGCAGCTTTGGGCGACTAGCGGATGTCCAAGAGACCCAGTACTTC
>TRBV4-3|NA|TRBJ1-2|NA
CASSQDLQTDYGYTF
TGCGCCAGCAGCCAAGATCTGCAGACAGACTATGGCTACACCTTC
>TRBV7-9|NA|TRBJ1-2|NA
CASREGGGRYGYTF
TGTGCCAGCAGGGAAGGGGGGGGACGGTATGGCTACACCTTC
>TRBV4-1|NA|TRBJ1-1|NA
CASSQEGQGHTEAFF
TGCGCCAGCAGCCAAGAAGGCCAGGGCCACACTGAAGCTTTCTTT
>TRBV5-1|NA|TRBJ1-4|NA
CASSPEGATNEKLFF
TGCGCCAGCAGCCCGGAGGGAGCAACTAATGAAAAACTGTTTTTT
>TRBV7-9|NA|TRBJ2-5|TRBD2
CASSSGLAGIKAWETQYF
TGTGCCAGCAGCTCGGGACTAGCGGGGATAAAGGCTTGGGAGACCCAGTACTTC
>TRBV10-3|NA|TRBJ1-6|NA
CAISDRADSPLHF
TGTGCCATCAGTGACAGGGCCGATTCACCCCTCCACTTT
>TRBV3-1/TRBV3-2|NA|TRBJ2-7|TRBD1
CASSQGDRVWVREQYF
TGTGCCAGCAGCCAAGGTGACAGGGTATGGGTTAGGGAGCAGTACTTC
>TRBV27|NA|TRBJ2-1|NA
CASSSWGGNNEQFF
TGTGCCAGCAGTTCATGGGGAGGAAACAATGAGCAGTTCTTC
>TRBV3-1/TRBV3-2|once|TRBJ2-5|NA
CASSHGPQYF
TGTGCCAGCAGCCATGGCCCACAGTACTTC
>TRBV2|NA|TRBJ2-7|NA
CASSERRGSSYEQYF
TGTGCCAGCAGTGAACGCCGGGGGAGCTCCTACGAGCAGTACTTC
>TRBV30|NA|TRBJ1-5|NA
CAMLVGSNQPQHF
TGTGCCATGCTGGTGGGGAGTAATCAGCCCCAGCATTTT
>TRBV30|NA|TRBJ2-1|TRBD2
CAWRPLAGVGEQFF
TGTGCCTGGAGGCCCCTAGCGGGGGTGGGTGAGCAGTTCTTC
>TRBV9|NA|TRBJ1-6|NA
CASSGEVPNSPLHF
TGTGCCAGCAGCGGGGAGGTTCCAAATTCACCCCTCCACTTT
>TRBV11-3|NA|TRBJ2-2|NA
CASSLQGRELFF
TGTGCCAGCAGCTTACAGGGCCGGGAGCTGTTTTTT
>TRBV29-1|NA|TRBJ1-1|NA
CSALSPTGSSAFF
TGCAGCGCTCTCTCCCCAACAGGGTCCTCGGCTTTCTTT
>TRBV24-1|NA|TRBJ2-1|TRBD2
CASSLAGYNEQFF
TGTGCCTCCTCGTTAGCGGGGTACAATGAGCAGTTCTTC
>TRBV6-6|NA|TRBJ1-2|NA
CASSYYRSTNYGYTF
TGTGCCAGCAGTTACTACAGAAGTACTAACTATGGCTACACCTTC
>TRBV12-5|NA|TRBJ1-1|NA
CASGLGQFEAFF
TGTGCTAGTGGTTTGGGACAGTTTGAAGCTTTCTTT
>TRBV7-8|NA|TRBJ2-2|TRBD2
CASSLAPGLSRGGELFF
TGTGCCAGCAGCTTAGCCCCGGGACTATCCCGAGGAGGGGAGCTGTTTTTT
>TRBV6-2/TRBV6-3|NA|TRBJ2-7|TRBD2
CASSNRLAGAYEQYF
TGTGCCAGCAGCAACCGACTAGCGGGGGCCTACGAGCAGTACTTC
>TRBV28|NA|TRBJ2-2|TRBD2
CASSLRLAGAAWGNTGELFF
TGTGCCAGCAGTTTACGGCTAGCGGGGGCCGCCTGGGGGAACACCGGGGAGCTGTTTTTT
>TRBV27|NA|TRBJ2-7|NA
CASSLAVSYEQYF
TGTGCCAGCAGTTTAGCAGTCTCCTACGAGCAGTACTTC
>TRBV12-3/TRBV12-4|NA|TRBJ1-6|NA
CASSPGTTTPLHF
TGTGCCAGCAGTCCCGGGACAACGACACCCCTCCACTTT
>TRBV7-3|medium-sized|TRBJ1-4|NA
CASSRGAGEKLFF
TGTGCCAGCTCCCGAGGGGCGGGAGAAAAACTGTTTTTT
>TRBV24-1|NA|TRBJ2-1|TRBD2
CATSGSSGVRGEQFF
TGTGCCACCAGTGGGAGTAGCGGGGTTAGGGGTGAGCAGTTCTTC
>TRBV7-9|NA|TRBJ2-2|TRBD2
CASSPVTSGGARAGELFF
TGTGCCAGCAGCCCCGTGACTAGCGGGGGGGCGAGGGCCGGGGAGCTGTTTTTT
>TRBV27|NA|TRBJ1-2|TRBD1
CASSWTGRGYGYTF
TGTGCCAGCAGTTGGACAGGGCGAGGCTATGGCTACACCTTC
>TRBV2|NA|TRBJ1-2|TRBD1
CLPRDRAGYTF
TGTCTCCCCCGGGACAGGGCTGGCTACACCTTC
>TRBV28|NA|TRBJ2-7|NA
CASSFDTAYEQYF
TGTGCCAGCAGTTTCGACACCGCCTACGAGCAGTACTTC
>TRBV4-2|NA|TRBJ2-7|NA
CASSQDSTGQTYEQYF
TGTGCCAGCAGCCAAGATTCCACTGGACAGACCTACGAGCAGTACTTC
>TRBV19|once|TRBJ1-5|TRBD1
CASNAGTGYNQPQHF
TGTGCCAGTAACGCCGGGACAGGCTACAATCAGCCCCAGCATTTT
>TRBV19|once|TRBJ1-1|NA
CASSFYNTEAFF
TGTGCCAGTAGTTTTTATAACACTGAAGCTTTCTTT
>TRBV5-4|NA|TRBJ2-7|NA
CASSFGQYEQYF
TGTGCCAGCAGCTTCGGACAGTACGAGCAGTACTTC
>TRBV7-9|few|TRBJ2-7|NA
CASTTSTYEQYF
TGTGCCAGCACTACAAGTACCTACGAGCAGTACTTC
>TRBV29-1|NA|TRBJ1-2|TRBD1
CSVRTGPGGYTF
TGCAGCGTACGGACAGGCCCGGGTGGCTACACCTTC
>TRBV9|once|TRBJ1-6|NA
CASSVDTGWEPNSPLHF
TGTGCCAGCAGCGTGGACACAGGGTGGGAACCTAATTCACCCCTCCACTTT